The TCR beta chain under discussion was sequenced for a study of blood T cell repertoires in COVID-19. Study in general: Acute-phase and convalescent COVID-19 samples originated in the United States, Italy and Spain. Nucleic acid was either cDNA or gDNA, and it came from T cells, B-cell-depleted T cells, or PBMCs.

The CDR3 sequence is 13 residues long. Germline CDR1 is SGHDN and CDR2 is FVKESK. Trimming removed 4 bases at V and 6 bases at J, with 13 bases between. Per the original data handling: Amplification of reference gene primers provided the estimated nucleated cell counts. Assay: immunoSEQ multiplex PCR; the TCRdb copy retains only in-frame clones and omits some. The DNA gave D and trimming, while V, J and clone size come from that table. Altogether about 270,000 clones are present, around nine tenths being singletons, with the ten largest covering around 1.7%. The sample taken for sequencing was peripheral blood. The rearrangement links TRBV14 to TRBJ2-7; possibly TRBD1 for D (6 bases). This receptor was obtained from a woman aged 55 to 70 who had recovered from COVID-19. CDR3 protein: CASSLGRGVEQYF. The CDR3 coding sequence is TGTGCCAGCAGCCTCGGCAGGGGAGTCGAGCAGTACTTC. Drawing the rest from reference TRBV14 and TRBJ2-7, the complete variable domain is EAGVTQFPSHSVIEKGQTVTLRCDPISGHDNLYWYRRVMGKEIKFLLHFVKESKQDESGMPNNRFLAERTGGTYSTLKVQPAELEDSGVYFCASSLGRGVEQYFGPGTRLTVT.